Below, 26 T cell receptor beta chains from the same sample are listed, as sequenced in a study of OX40 agonist ivuxolimab in advanced cancers. Method: immunoSEQ multiplex PCR; TCRdb's copy keeps in-frame clones and lacks some. Found here are about 22,000 clones, approximately 86% of them singletons; the top ten hold nearly 25%. Sequences were derived from CD4+ or CD8+ T cells sorted from blood, sampled in a trial of the OX40 agonist ivuxolimab. These TCRs come from an adult with an advanced solid tumor such as melanoma, head and neck, liver or kidney cancer.

V gene TRBV13 combines with J gene TRBJ1-5; the D is unclear. Germline CDR1 PRHDT, CDR2 FYEKMQ (reference sequence). CDR3 length: 12 residues. V was trimmed by 1 base and J by 10 bases, leaving 8 bases between them. The CDR3 sequence is CASSLEGSPQHF. CDR3 coding DNA: TGTGCCAGCAGCTTAGAGGGAAGTCCCCAGCATTTT.

V gene TRBV5-4 combines with J gene TRBJ2-1, with TRBD2 as a possible D gene (6 bases). Per germline, CDR1 SGHNT and CDR2 YYREEE (reference sequence). The V gene lost 6 bases and the J gene lost 5 bases, with 21 bases spanning the gap. The CDR3 runs to 16 residues. The CDR3 sequence: CASTHEWAGTNNEQFF. CDR3 DNA sequence: TGTGCCAGCACCCACGAGTGGGCGGGAACTAACAATGAGCAGTTCTTC.

V usage is TRBV11-3 and J usage is TRBJ2-7; a weak D match, TRBD2 (6 bases). The CDR3 totals 14 residues. The V end lost 4 bases, the J end lost 3 bases, and 13 bases lay between the germline ends. The V gene's germline CDR1 is SGHNT and CDR2 YENEEA. CDR3 region: CASSSHRESYEQYF. CDR3 coding DNA: TGTGCCAGCAGCTCTCACCGGGAGAGCTACGAGCAGTACTTC.

J is TRBJ1-4 and V is TRBV4-3; D uncertain. The CDR3 loop spans 15 amino acids. Germline lookup yields CDR1 LGHNA and CDR2 YSLEER. The germline V and J ends were trimmed by 4 bases and 8 bases, with 17 bases remaining between them. In DNA form, the CDR3 reads TGCGCCAGCAGCCTATCCCCTAGGGCGGGCGAAAAACTGTTTTTT. It specifies CASSLSPRAGEKLFF.

The chain couples TRBV6-5 to TRBJ2-7, with 12 bases aligning to TRBD2. Trimming cost V 4 bases and J 1 base; bases outside gene matches: 5. Germline CDR1 MNHEY, CDR2 SVGAGI. The CDR3 spans 16 residues. The CDR3 region is CASSSPGLAGSYEQYF. The CDR3 coding sequence is TGTGCCAGCAGTTCTCCGGGACTAGCGGGTTCCTACGAGCAGTACTTC.

The chain uses TRBV7-9 and TRBJ2-5, with D perhaps being TRBD1 or TRBD2 (5 bases each). The V gene lost 7 bases and the J gene lost 6 bases, with 15 bases spanning the gap. This CDR3 has 13 amino acids. Germline CDR1 and CDR2: SEHNR and FQNEAQ (reference sequence). The chain's CDR3 is CASTPGRGKTQYF. CDR3 nucleotide sequence: TGTGCCAGCACCCCGGGGCGAGGGAAGACCCAGTACTTC. The whole variable domain, remainder taken from reference TRBV7-9 and TRBJ2-5, is DTGVSQNPRHKITKRGQNVTFRCDPISEHNRLYWYRQTLGQGPEFLTYFQNEAQLEKSRLLSDRFSAERPKGSFSTLEIQRTEQGDSAMYLCASTPGRGKTQYFGPGTRLLVL.

The chain is built from TRBV13 and TRBJ2-1; D is possibly TRBD2 (5 bases). CDR1 is PRHDT and CDR2 is FYEKMQ in the germline V gene (reference sequence). The CDR3 is made up of 16 amino acids. Trimming stripped 5 bases from V and 0 bases from J, with 14 bases between. CDR3: CASSQGGSSSYNEQFF. The CDR3 region has the DNA TGTGCCAGCAGCCAAGGAGGCTCCAGCTCCTACAATGAGCAGTTCTTC.

The V call is TRBV5-4, the J call TRBJ2-3; 8 bases fit TRBD2. Germline V gene lookup returns CDR1 SGHNT and CDR2 YYREEE (reference sequence). The CDR3 is made up of 14 amino acids. V dropped 2 bases and J dropped 1; count of bases not matched to a gene: 0. The CDR3 sequence is CASSLLAGTDTQYF. The CDR3 region has the DNA TGTGCCAGCAGCTTACTAGCGGGCACAGATACGCAGTATTTT.

This chain uses TRBV5-4 with TRBJ2-1, with D possibly TRBD1 on 6 matching bases. Germline CDR1 and CDR2: SGHNT and YYREEE (reference sequence). Trimming shortened V by 4 bases and J by 3 bases, and 11 bases separated the two germline ends. The CDR3 consists of 14 residues. Here the CDR3 reads CASSARDNYNEQFF. CDR3 coding DNA: TGTGCCAGCAGCGCCCGGGACAACTACAATGAGCAGTTCTTC. Full variable domain (outside the CDR3, taken from reference TRBV5-4 and TRBJ2-1): ETGVTQSPTHLIKTRGQQVTLRCSSQSGHNTVSWYQQALGQGPQFIFQYYREEENGRGNFPPRFSGLQFPNYSSELNVNALELDDSALYLCASSARDNYNEQFFGPGTRLTVL.

V usage is TRBV15 and J usage is TRBJ2-7, with TRBD1 as a possible D gene (5 bases). The germline V and J ends were trimmed by 0 bases and 5 bases, with 5 bases remaining between them. The germline CDR1 and CDR2 sequences are LNHNV and YYDKDF (reference sequence). The CDR3 contains 12 residues. CDR3 coding DNA: TGTGCCACCAGCAGAGACAGGGACGAGCAGTACTTC. This codes for CATSRDRDEQYF.

The chain has TRBV9 and TRBJ2-7; D is perhaps TRBD2 (5 bases). This CDR3 contains 14 residues. Germline V gene sequence: CDR1 SGDLS, CDR2 YYNGEE. Trimming took off 0 bases at V and 2 bases at J, with 9 bases between the two ends. CDR3 in DNA: TGTGCCAGCAGCGTAGAAACGGGGACCTACGAGCAGTACTTC. Translated, it gives CASSVETGTYEQYF.

The chain recombines TRBV9 with TRBJ2-2, with D possibly being TRBD2 (6 bases). CDR1 and CDR2 from the germline V gene are SGDLS and YYNGEE. The CDR3 sequence is 17 residues long. V was pared by 0 bases and J by 2 bases, with 14 bases between. The CDR3 is CASSVAGTGVNTGELFF. CDR3 bases: TGTGCCAGCAGCGTAGCTGGGACGGGAGTTAACACCGGGGAGCTGTTTTTT.

This chain joins TRBV4-1 and TRBJ2-4; 8 bases agree with TRBD2. CDR3 length equals 16 residues. With 5 bases clipped from V and 8 bases from J, the junction kept 14 bases outside the gene matches. Germline V gives CDR1 MGHRA, CDR2 YSYEKL. CDR3 in DNA: TGCGCCAGCAGCTCCCCCGGAGGGGCGGGAGGAGACATTCAGTACTTC. This gives the protein CASSSPGGAGGDIQYF.

The rearrangement uses TRBV27 and TRBJ2-3; weak D call: TRBD2 (5 bases). Trimming stripped 5 bases from V and 7 bases from J, with 16 bases between. CDR1 is MNHEY and CDR2 is SMNVEV in the germline V gene (reference sequence). This CDR3 is built from 14 residues. The CDR3 DNA reads TGTGCCAGCAGTCTGTCTAGCACGGGCTATACGCAGTATTTT. Translation gives CASSLSSTGYTQYF.

CDR3 DNA: TGTGCCAGCAGCGGGGGTGGACATGGTAATGAGCAGTTCTTC. Amino acid sequence: CASSGGGHGNEQFF. The chain employs TRBV7-9 and TRBJ2-1; D is tentatively TRBD1 or TRBD2 (5 bases each). V was cut by 5 bases and J by 7 bases, with 15 bases left in between. This CDR3 region has 14 residues. From germline, CDR1 is SEHNR and CDR2 FQNEAQ (reference sequence). The whole variable domain, filled in from reference TRBV7-9 and TRBJ2-1, reads DTGVSQNPRHKITKRGQNVTFRCDPISEHNRLYWYRQTLGQGPEFLTYFQNEAQLEKSRLLSDRFSAERPKGSFSTLEIQRTEQGDSAMYLCASSGGGHGNEQFFGPGTRLTVL.

This chain joins TRBV6-5 and TRBJ2-2; D not certain. Trimming pared 0 bases from V and 8 bases from J, leaving 13 bases between. Germline CDR1 MNHEY, CDR2 SVGAGI. The CDR3 extends over 15 amino acids. CDR3 amino acids: CASSYSRSKVGELFF. CDR3 nucleotides: TGTGCCAGCAGTTACTCACGAAGCAAAGTGGGGGAGCTGTTTTTT.

This chain connects TRBV19 to TRBJ2-7; D possibly matches TRBD1 or TRBD2 (5 bases each). The germline gives CDR1 LNHDA, CDR2 SQIVND (reference sequence). This CDR3 has 14 amino acids. Between the trimmed V and J ends, which lost 6 bases and 1 base, there was a span of 13 bases. This CDR3 reads CASSTRGKSYEQYF. In DNA form, the CDR3 reads TGTGCCAGTAGCACCCGGGGCAAGTCCTACGAGCAGTACTTC.

The rearrangement joins TRBV27 to TRBJ2-3, with D perhaps TRBD1 (6 bases). Trimming pared 3 bases from V and 5 bases from J, leaving 9 bases between. Germline CDR1 is MNHEY and CDR2 is SMNVEV (reference sequence). CDR3 length: 13 residues. CDR3 in DNA: TGTGCCAGCAGTTTCCAAGGGGGAGATACGCAGTATTTT. Protein sequence: CASSFQGGDTQYF.

The chain couples TRBV28 to TRBJ2-7; D remains unclear. This CDR3 spans 12 amino acids. V gave up 4 bases and J gave up 2 bases, with 6 bases separating them. CDR1 and CDR2 (germline): MDHEN, SYDVKM. The CDR3 sequence is CASSWGTYEQYF. The DNA of the CDR3 is TGTGCCAGCAGTTGGGGTACCTACGAGCAGTACTTC.

This chain connects TRBV20-1 to TRBJ2-7, with D tentatively TRBD1 (5 bases). Trimming pared 7 bases from V and 7 bases from J, leaving 14 bases between. The germline V gene encodes CDR1 DFQATT and CDR2 SNEGSKA (reference sequence). There are 11 residues in the CDR3. CDR3 DNA sequence: TGCAGTGTGGGGCAGCTTGGGGAGCAGTACTTC. The encoded protein is CSVGQLGEQYF.

This clone is labeled medium-sized (0.01 to 0.1%). V and J are TRBV29-1 and TRBJ2-7; 14 nucleotides match TRBD2. J lost 3 bases, V lost 6 bases, and 7 bases had no gene match. The CDR3 is 15 residues long. Germline assignment: CDR1 SQVTM and CDR2 ANQGSEA. The CDR3 spells CSVQGLAGEYYEQYF. The CDR3 DNA is TGCAGCGTCCAGGGACTAGCGGGAGAATACTACGAGCAGTACTTC.

V gene TRBV7-9 combines with J gene TRBJ2-2; D unclear. The germline gives CDR1 SEHNR, CDR2 FQNEAQ (reference sequence). The V end was cut by 6 bases, the J end by 0 bases, with 14 bases between. The CDR3 sequence is 16 residues long. CDR3 sequence (DNA): TGTGCCAGCAGGCCCCGAGGCGACACGAACACCGGGGAGCTGTTTTTT. Residues: CASRPRGDTNTGELFF.

J is TRBJ2-1 and V is TRBV5-4; D remains ambiguous. CDR1 and CDR2 from the germline V gene are SGHNT and YYREEE (reference sequence). CDR3 length equals 13 residues. Trimming stripped 3 bases from V and 9 bases from J, with 13 bases between. This CDR3 is CASSYNNGGEQFF. DNA of the CDR3: TGTGCCAGCAGCTATAACAACGGCGGTGAGCAGTTCTTC.

This clone turned up a few times. The V and J genes are TRBV13 and TRBJ1-4, with D uncertain. This CDR3 has 13 residues. CDR1 PRHDT and CDR2 FYEKMQ come from the germline V gene (reference sequence). Trimming left V 0 bases short and J 8 bases short, with 7 bases between. CDR3 protein: CASSLGPGEKLFF. The CDR3 nucleotides are TGTGCCAGCAGCTTAGGCCCGGGGGAAAAACTGTTTTTT.

In regard to this clone: An end of the junction does not agree with germline; a read error may underlie this. The chain recombines TRBV27 with TRBJ2-1; the D call may be TRBD1 or TRBD2 (5 bases each). There are 15 residues in the CDR3. CDR1 is MNHEY, CDR2 SMNVEV, per germline (reference sequence). The CDR3 DNA sequence: TGTGCCAGCAGTTACCTCGCCGGGACCTCCAATCAGCAGTTCTTC. Its translation: CASSYLAGTSNQQFF.

This clone was picked up one time. The V and J genes are TRBV6-1 and TRBJ1-1; D is perhaps TRBD1 (5 bases). The germline CDR1 and CDR2 sequences are MNHNS and SASEGT. This CDR3 spans 14 amino acids. V was clipped by 6 bases and J by 0 bases, with 11 bases between them. The CDR3 coding sequence is TGTGCCAGCAGCCACAGGTACTTGAACACTGAAGCTTTCTTT. The encoded protein is CASSHRYLNTEAFF.